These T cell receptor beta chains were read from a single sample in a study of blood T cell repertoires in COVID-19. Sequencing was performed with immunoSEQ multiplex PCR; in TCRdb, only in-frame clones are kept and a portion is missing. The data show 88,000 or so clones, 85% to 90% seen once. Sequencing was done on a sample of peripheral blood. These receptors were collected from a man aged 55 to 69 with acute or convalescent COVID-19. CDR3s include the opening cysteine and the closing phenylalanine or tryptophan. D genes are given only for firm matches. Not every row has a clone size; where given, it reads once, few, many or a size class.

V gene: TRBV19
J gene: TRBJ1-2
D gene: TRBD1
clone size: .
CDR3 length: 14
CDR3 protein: CASYSGQENYGYTF
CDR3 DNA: TGTGCCAGTTACTCGGGACAGGAGAACTATGGCTACACCTTC

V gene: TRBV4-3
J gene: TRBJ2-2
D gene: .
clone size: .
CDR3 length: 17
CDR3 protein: CASSQGWRRGRTGELFF
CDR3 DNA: TGCGCCAGCAGCCAAGGGTGGAGGAGGGGGCGCACCGGGGAGCTGTTTTTT

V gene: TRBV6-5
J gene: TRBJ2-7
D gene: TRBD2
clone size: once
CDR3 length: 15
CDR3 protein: CASSYPSLAGYEQYF
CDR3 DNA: TGTGCCAGCAGTTACCCCTCCCTAGCGGGATACGAGCAGTACTTC

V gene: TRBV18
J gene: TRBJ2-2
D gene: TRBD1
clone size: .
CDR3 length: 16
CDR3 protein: CASSLTTGENTGELFF
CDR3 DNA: TGTGCCAGCTCGCTCACGACAGGGGAGAACACCGGGGAGCTGTTTTTT

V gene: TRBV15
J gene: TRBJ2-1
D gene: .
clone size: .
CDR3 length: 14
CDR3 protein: CATSRDLRDSEQFF
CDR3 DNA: TGTGCCACCAGCAGAGATCTTAGAGACTCTGAGCAGTTCTTC

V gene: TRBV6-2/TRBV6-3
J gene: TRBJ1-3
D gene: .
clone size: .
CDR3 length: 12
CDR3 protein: CASIYPGSTIYF
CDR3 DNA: TGTGCCAGCATTTACCCGGGAAGCACCATATATTTT

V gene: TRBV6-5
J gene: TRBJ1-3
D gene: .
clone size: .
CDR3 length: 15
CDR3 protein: CASREAGGTGNTIYF
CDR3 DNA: TGTGCCAGCAGAGAGGCGGGGGGAACTGGAAACACCATATATTTT

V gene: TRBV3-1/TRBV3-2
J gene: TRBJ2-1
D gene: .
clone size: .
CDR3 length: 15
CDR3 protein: CASSQNPTSRYEQFF
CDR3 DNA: TGTGCCAGCAGCCAAAATCCGACTAGTCGGTATGAGCAGTTCTTC

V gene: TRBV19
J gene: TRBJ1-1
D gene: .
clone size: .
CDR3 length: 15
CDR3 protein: CASSARTGVRAEAFF
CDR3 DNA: TGTGCCAGTAGTGCCCGGACGGGTGTGAGGGCTGAAGCTTTCTTT

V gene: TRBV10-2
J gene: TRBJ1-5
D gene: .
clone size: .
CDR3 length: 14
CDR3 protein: CASSGMGGNQPQHF
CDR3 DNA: TGCGCCAGCAGTGGGATGGGGGGGAATCAGCCCCAGCATTTT

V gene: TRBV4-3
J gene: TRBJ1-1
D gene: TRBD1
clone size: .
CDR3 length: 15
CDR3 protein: CASSQTGGGSTEAFF
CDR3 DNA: TGCGCCAGCAGCCAGACAGGGGGAGGGAGTACTGAAGCTTTCTTT

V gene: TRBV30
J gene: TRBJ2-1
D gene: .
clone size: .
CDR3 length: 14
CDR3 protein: CAWVGLTPYNEQFF
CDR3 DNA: TGTGCCTGGGTGGGACTGACCCCCTACAATGAGCAGTTCTTC

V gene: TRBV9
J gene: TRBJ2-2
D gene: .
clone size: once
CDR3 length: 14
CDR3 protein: CASSDRLFTGELFF
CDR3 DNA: TGTGCCAGCAGCGACAGGTTATTCACCGGGGAGCTGTTTTTT

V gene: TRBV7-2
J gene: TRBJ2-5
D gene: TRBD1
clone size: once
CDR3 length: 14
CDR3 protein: CASSWTGYGETQYF
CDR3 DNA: TGTGCCAGCAGCTGGACAGGGTATGGGGAGACCCAGTACTTC

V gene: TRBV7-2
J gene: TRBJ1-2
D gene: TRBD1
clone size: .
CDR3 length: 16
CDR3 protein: CASSLAVGDRGYGYTF
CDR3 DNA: TGTGCCAGCAGCTTAGCAGTTGGAGACAGGGGGTATGGCTACACCTTC

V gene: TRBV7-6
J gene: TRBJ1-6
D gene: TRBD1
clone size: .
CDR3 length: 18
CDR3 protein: CASSVTGGQSSYNSPLHF
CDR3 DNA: TGTGCCAGCAGCGTCACAGGGGGCCAAAGCTCCTATAATTCACCCCTCCACTTT

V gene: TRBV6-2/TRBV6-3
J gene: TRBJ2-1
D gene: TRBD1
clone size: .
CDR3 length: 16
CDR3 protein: CASSPLQGARWNEQFF
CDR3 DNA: TGTGCCAGCAGCCCCTTACAGGGGGCGCGGTGGAATGAGCAGTTCTTC

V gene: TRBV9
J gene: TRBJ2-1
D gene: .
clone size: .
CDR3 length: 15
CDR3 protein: CASSVTSNGYNEQFF
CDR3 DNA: TGTGCCAGCAGCGTAACGAGTAACGGGTACAATGAGCAGTTCTTC

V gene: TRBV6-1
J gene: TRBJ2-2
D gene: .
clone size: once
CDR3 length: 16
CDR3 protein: CASSEAGGRDTGELFF
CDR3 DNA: TGTGCCAGCAGTGAAGCAGGGGGTCGGGACACCGGGGAGCTGTTTTTT

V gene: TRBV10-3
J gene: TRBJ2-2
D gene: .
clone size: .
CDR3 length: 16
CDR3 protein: CAISEPGQSNTGELFF
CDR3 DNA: TGTGCCATCAGTGAACCGGGACAATCGAACACCGGGGAGCTGTTTTTT

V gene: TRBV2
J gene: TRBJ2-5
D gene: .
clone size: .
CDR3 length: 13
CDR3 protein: CASTVGLQETQYF
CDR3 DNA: TGTGCCAGCACCGTAGGACTCCAAGAGACCCAGTACTTC

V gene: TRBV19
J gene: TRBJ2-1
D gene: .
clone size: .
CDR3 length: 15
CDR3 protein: CASRTGTQPYNEQFF
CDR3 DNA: TGTGCCAGCAGGACGGGGACTCAACCCTACAATGAGCAGTTCTTC

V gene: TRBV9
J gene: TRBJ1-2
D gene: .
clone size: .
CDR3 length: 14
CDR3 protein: CASSVEDTWDGYTF
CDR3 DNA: TGTGCCAGCAGCGTAGAGGACACTTGGGATGGCTACACCTTC

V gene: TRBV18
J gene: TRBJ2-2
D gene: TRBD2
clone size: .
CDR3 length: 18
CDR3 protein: CASSPRRDAGEGTGELFF
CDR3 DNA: TGTGCCAGCTCACCCCGACGAGACGCTGGGGAGGGCACCGGGGAGCTGTTTTTT

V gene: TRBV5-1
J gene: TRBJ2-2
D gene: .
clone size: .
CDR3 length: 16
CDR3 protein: CASSLAAGTITGELFF
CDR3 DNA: TGCGCCAGCAGCTTGGCCGCAGGGACAATCACCGGGGAGCTGTTTTTT

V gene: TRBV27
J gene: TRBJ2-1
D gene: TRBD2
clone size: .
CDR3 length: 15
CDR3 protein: CASSFFSGGADEQFF
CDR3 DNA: TGTGCCAGCAGTTTTTTTAGCGGGGGGGCCGATGAGCAGTTCTTC

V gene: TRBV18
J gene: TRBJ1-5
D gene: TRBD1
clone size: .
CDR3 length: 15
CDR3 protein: CASSTGQGGNQPQHF
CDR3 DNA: TGTGCCAGCTCAACCGGACAGGGTGGCAATCAGCCCCAGCATTTT